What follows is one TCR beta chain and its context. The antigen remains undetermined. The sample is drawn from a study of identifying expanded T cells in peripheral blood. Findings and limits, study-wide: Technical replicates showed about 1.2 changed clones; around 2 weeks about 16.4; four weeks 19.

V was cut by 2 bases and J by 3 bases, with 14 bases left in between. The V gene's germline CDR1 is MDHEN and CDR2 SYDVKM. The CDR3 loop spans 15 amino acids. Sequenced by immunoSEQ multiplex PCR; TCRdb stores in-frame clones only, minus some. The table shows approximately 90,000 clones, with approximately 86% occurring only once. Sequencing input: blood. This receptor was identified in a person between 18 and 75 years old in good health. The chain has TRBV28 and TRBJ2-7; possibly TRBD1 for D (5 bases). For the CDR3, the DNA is TGTGCCAGCAGTTTAAGGGCAGGGTTCTACTACGAGCAGTACTTC. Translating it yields CASSLRAGFYYEQYF.